This T cell receptor beta chain came from a study of PD-L1 blockade in urothelial cancer. Study details: Analysis of the blood was performed 3 weeks (second dose) and 6 weeks after treatment start.

Study-level findings and limits: Survival was better when pretreatment blood TCR clonality fell below the median.

As to this clone: Its antigen is as yet unknown.

As to time point: pretreatment peripheral blood. There are 15 residues in the CDR3. Germline V gene lookup returns CDR1 SGHTA and CDR2 FQGNSA. With V trimmed by 5 bases and J by 1 base, 7 bases remained unmatched. Libraries were prepared by immunoSEQ multiplex PCR; TCRdb keeps only in-frame clonotypes and omits some of them. Among tens of thousands of clones listed, around 74% were seen once. The receptor was derived from a man between 65 and 85 years old with urothelial cancer. This chain connects TRBV7-2 to TRBJ1-1, with 7 bases fitting TRBD1. Sequencing used PBMCs, obtained around atezolizumab (anti-PD-L1) treatment. The chain's CDR3 is CASSPRGLGNTEAFF. Here the CDR3 DNA reads TGTGCCAGCAGCCCAAGGGGGCTTGGGAACACTGAAGCTTTCTTT.